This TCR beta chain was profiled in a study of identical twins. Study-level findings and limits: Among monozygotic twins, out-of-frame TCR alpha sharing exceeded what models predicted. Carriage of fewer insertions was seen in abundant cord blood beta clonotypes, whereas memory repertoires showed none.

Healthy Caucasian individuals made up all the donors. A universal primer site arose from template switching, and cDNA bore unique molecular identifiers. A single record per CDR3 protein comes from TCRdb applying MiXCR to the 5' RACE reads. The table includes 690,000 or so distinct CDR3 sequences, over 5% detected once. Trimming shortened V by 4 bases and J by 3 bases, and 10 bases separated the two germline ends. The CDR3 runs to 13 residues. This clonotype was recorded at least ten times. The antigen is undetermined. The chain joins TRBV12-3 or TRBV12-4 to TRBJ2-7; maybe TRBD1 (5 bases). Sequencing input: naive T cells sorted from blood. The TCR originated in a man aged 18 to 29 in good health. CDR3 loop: CASSSQANYEQYF. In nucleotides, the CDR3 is TGTGCCAGCAGTTCACAGGCGAACTACGAGCAGTACTTC.